This T cell receptor (beta chain) derives from a study of identical twins. The study's findings and limits: The degree of excess twin sharing was weaker in beta out-of-frame sequences.

With 0 bases removed from V and 10 bases from J, the gap between germline ends came to 20 bases. The CDR3 sequence is 17 residues long. Germline lookup yields CDR1 SGDLS and CDR2 YYNGEE. A remark on this clonotype: No antigen is known for it.

The cDNA had a unique molecular identifier and a template-switch universal primer site. One entry per CDR3 protein results from TCRdb running MiXCR on the 5' RACE reads. Here the sample spans 350,000 to 500,000 distinct CDR3 sequences, around 18% being singletons. The clonotype was recovered from a man in his forties or fifties in good health. This chain uses TRBV9 with TRBJ1-6, with no clear D. Sequences were obtained from naive T cells sorted from blood. CDR3 bases: TGTGCCAGCAGCGTAGATCCAGGACCCTTGGCTGACTCACCCCTCCACTTT. Its protein is CASSVDPGPLADSPLHF.